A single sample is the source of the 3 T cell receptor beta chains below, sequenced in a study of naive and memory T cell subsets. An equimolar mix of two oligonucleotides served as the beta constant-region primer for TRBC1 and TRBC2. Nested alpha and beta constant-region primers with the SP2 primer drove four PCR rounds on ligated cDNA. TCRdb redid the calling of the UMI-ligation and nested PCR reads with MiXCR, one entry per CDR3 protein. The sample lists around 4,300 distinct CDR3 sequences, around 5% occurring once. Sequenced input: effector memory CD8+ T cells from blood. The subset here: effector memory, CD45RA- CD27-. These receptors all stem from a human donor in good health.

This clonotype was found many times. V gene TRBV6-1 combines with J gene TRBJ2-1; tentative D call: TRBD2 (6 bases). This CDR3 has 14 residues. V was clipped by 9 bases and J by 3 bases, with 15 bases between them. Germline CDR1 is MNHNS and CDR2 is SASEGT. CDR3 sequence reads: CASAHETSYNEQFF. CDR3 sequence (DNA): TGTGCCAGTGCCCACGAGACTAGCTACAATGAGCAGTTCTTC.

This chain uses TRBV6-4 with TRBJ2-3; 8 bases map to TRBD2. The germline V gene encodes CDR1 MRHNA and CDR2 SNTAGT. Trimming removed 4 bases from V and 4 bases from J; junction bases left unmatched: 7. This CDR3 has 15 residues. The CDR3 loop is CASSVREGEADTQYF. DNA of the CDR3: TGTGCCAGCAGTGTACGGGAGGGCGAGGCAGATACGCAGTATTTT.

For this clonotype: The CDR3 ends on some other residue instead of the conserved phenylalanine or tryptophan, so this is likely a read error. Here the CDR3 reads CRVVSGLGAEAFL. In DNA form, the CDR3 reads TGCAGAGTTGTTTCGGGACTGGGCGCTGAAGCTTTCTTG. The chain uses TRBV29-1 and TRBJ1-1, with a weak D call TRBD1 (5 bases). Germline V gives CDR1 SQVTM, CDR2 ANQGSEA. This CDR3 is 13 amino acids long.